This TCR beta chain was captured by sequencing in a study of shared clonotypes between healthy human individuals. The CDR3 contains 13 residues. The V end was cut by 4 bases, the J end by 2 bases, with 9 bases between. The V gene's germline CDR1 is MNHEY and CDR2 SMNVEV (reference sequence). Positively selected for CCR7, the CD45RO-negative cells used as naive CD8 cells excluded terminally differentiated effector memory CD45RA+ cells. Clones were sequenced by immunoSEQ multiplex PCR, and TCRdb holds only the in-frame ones, with some missing. The sample lists about 2.1 million clones, roughly 95% occurring once.

The material sequenced was naive CD8+ T cells from PBMCs. The chain recombines TRBV27 with TRBJ2-7, with no clear D. The TCR sequence derives from a young man in good health. Some clones in this sample may be carry-over from other donors' samples. The CDR3 loop reads CASSWGIPYEQYF. CDR3 sequence (DNA): TGTGCCAGCAGTTGGGGAATCCCCTACGAGCAGTACTTC.